The next 10 T cell receptor beta chains were all read from a single sample in a study of T cells in women clearing cervical HPV infection. TCRdb's table, derived via immunoSEQ multiplex PCR, lists solely in-frame clones and lacks some. Recorded here are tens of thousands of clones; the top ten clones represent around 9.3%. The sample comprised blood buffy coat. The receptors derive from a woman between 18 and 69 years old with a cervical HPV16 infection that either progressed to CIN3+ or cleared (not recorded which).

As concerns this clone: The read stops 3 residues short of the end of the CDR3; the missing end is completed from the germline J gene. The chain carries TRBV10-3 and TRBJ2-5; tentatively, D is TRBD2 (6 bases). V was trimmed by 10 bases and J by 4 bases, leaving 16 bases between them. CDR1 ENHRY and CDR2 SYGVKD come from the germline V gene. The CDR3 covers 13 residues. The CDR3 bases that were read are TGTGCCACCAAACTCGTCGGGGGAGAGACC. Its protein is CATKLVGGET. The whole CDR3 region reads CATKLVGGETQYF.

A word on this clone: The sequenced fragment ends 3 residues before the CDR3 boundary, so the rest is inferred from the germline J gene. This chain uses TRBV12-5 with TRBJ2-5; 11 bases match TRBD1. The J segment lost 3 bases and the V segment lost 0 bases, leaving 6 bases of the junction unmatched. CDR3 length: 17 residues. Germline CDR1 LGHNT, CDR2 FRNRAP. Incomplete CDR3 DNA: TGTGCTAGTGGTTTGGTACACGGGGACAGGGGGAAAGAGACC. Translating gives CASGLVHGDRGKET. The whole CDR3 reads CASGLVHGDRGKETQYF.

As regards this clone: The observed sequence ends 3 residues before the CDR3 terminus, with the missing tail filled in from the germline J gene. The genes are TRBV11-3 and TRBJ2-6; maybe TRBD1 (6 bases). Trimming removed 4 bases at V and 4 bases at J, with 11 bases between. This CDR3 is built from 15 residues. CDR1 is SGHNT, CDR2 YENEEA, per germline. The CDR3 protein is CASSSGVTGANVLTF. The part of the CDR3 DNA that was read is TGTGCCAGCAGCTCAGGGGTGACGGGGGCCAACGTC.

CDR3 sequence: CSAPDRLSTEAFF. The covered CDR3 bases are TGCAGTGCCCCGGACAGGCTGTCAACTGAA. The gene calls are TRBV20-1 and TRBJ1-1, with TRBD1 matching 7 bases. The CDR3 end is not reached by the read, which stops 3 residues before it; the germline J gene fills it in. Losses at the gene ends were 6 bases for V and 5 bases for J; bases not matched to a gene: 9. The germline CDR1 and CDR2 sequences are DFQATT and SNEGSKA (reference sequence). This CDR3 spans 13 amino acids.

A word on this clone: The read terminates 3 residues before the CDR3 end, so the remaining end is supplied by the germline J gene. This sequence joins TRBV20-1 and TRBJ1-2, with TRBD1 matching over 7 bases. The J segment lost 4 bases and the V segment lost 5 bases, leaving 10 bases of the junction unmatched. This CDR3 is 14 amino acids long. Germline V gives CDR1 DFQATT, CDR2 SNEGSKA (reference sequence). CDR3 bases read: TGCAGTGCTCGGCCGGGACAGAAAGTCTATGGC. Encoded protein: CSARPGQKVYG. The CDR3 in full is CSARPGQKVYGYTF.

CDR3 region: CASSLDGFNYGYTF. CDR3 DNA (partial): TGTGCCAGCAGCTTAGATGGCTTTAACTATGGC. This chain connects TRBV11-3 to TRBJ1-2; D call uncertain. The read gets to within 3 residues of the CDR3 end, and the germline J gene fills in the rest. Trimming cost V 0 bases and J 1 base, with 6 bases left between them. This CDR3 region has 14 residues. Germline V gives CDR1 SGHNT, CDR2 YENEEA.

CDR3 region: CASSPSSSGTPYEQYF. CDR3 DNA (partial): TGCGCCAGCAGCCCCAGTTCTAGCGGGACCCCCTACGAG. This chain connects TRBV5-1 to TRBJ2-7, with 9 bases lining up with TRBD2. The sequence runs out 3 residues before the end of the CDR3; the remainder is reconstructed from the germline J gene. Germline-derived CDR1 and CDR2 are SGHRS and YFSETQ. The V gene end was trimmed by 4 bases and the J gene end by 2 bases; junction bases not matched to a gene: 10. This CDR3 region has 16 residues. The variable domain in full, with the rest retrieved from reference TRBV5-1 and TRBJ2-7, is KAGVTQTPRYLIKTRGQQVTLSCSPISGHRSVSWYQQTPGQGLQFLFEYFSETQRNKGNFPGRFSGRQFSNSRSEMNVSTLELGDSALYLCASSPSSSGTPYEQYFGPGTRLTVT.

Points on this clone: The read terminates 3 residues before the CDR3 end, so the remaining end is supplied by the germline J gene. This chain links TRBV18 with TRBJ2-7; 10 bases agree with TRBD1. The CDR3 is 14 amino acids. V shed 6 bases, J shed 6 bases, and the junction held 8 bases outside the gene matches. Germline V gene sequence: CDR1 KGHSH, CDR2 LQKENI. The chain's CDR3 is CASSGGDRGGEQYF. CDR3 DNA, as far as it was read: TGTGCCAGCTCGGGCGGGGACAGGGGAGGCGAG.

Notes on this clone: The read gets to within 3 residues of the CDR3 end, and the germline J gene fills in the rest. The V gene is TRBV19, the J gene TRBJ1-1; weak D call: TRBD1 (5 bases). This CDR3 contains 14 residues. Trimming removed 6 bases from V and 0 bases from J, with 11 bases in between. Germline CDR1 LNHDA, CDR2 SQIVND (reference sequence). The CDR3 bases that were read are TGTGCCAGTAGCGCGACAGCCCTGAACACTGAA. Translated, it gives CASSATALNTE. The entire CDR3 reads CASSATALNTEAFF. The full variable domain, rest sourced from reference TRBV19 and TRBJ1-1, is DGGITQSPKYLFRKEGQNVTLSCEQNLNHDAMYWYRQDPGQGLRLIYYSQIVNDFQKGDIAEGYSVSREKKESFPLTVTSAQKNPTAFYLCASSATALNTEAFFGQGTRLTVV.

On this clone: The CDR3 end falls 3 residues outside the read, so it is completed with the germline J gene. This sequence joins TRBV7-9 and TRBJ2-7, with TRBD2 matching over 11 bases. This CDR3 has 15 residues. The V segment lost 4 bases and the J segment 0 bases; nucleotides outside the gene matches: 2. Germline V gene sequence: CDR1 SEHNR, CDR2 FQNEAQ (reference sequence). Partial CDR3 DNA: TGTGCCAGCAGCTCAACTAGCGGGAGCTCCTACGAG. This encodes CASSSTSGSSYE. The whole CDR3 protein reads CASSSTSGSSYEQYF.